This T cell receptor (beta chain) emerged from a study of shared clonotypes between healthy human individuals. The naive CD8 population came from CD45RO-negative cells selected for CCR7, without terminally differentiated effector memory CD45RA+ cells. All participating donors were Caucasian adults from Nashville, Tennessee. Germline values: CDR1 SGHVS, CDR2 FQNEAQ. V was clipped by 5 bases and J by 0 bases, with 11 bases between them. The CDR3 consists of 14 residues. Several immunoSEQ 96-well plates shared each subset's DNA, each plate a replicate. The repertoire was sequenced with immunoSEQ multiplex PCR; TCRdb's copy has only in-frame clones and lacks some. This table holds roughly 1,800,000 clones, about 95% found once.

The sequence was collected from a man aged 18 to 30 in good health. This sequence joins TRBV7-8 and TRBJ2-7; weak D call: TRBD1 (5 bases). The specimen sequenced was naive CD8+ T cells sorted from blood. The CDR3 DNA is TGTGCCAGCAGCCCCCGACAGATCTCCTACGAGCAGTACTTC. Its protein is CASSPRQISYEQYF.